This TCR beta chain was identified during a study of shared clonotypes between healthy human individuals. Each subset's genomic DNA was split evenly across several immunoSEQ plates. Generated by immunoSEQ multiplex PCR, the TCRdb table keeps only in-frame clones and is missing some. The table includes around 980,000 clones, 75% to 85% detected once. General study points: The expectation was that sequencing depth would affect clonotype sharing among donors.

This CDR3 comprises 15 residues. The V gene's germline CDR1 is SGHDT and CDR2 YYEEEE. V was pared by 0 bases and J by 5 bases, with 6 bases of the junction left unmatched. There were no recent acute infections or vaccinations among the donors, who were healthy HIV-negative adults. About this clone itself: Its specificity is unknown.

The sequenced sample consisted of memory CD4+ T cells from PBMCs. The subset: CD45RA-negative fraction. This TCR was sampled from a young man in good health. Some clones in this sample may be carry-over from other donors' samples. The rearrangement links TRBV5-6 to TRBJ1-2; TRBD1 matches 8 bases. CDR3 amino acids: CASSLVSGGSYGYTF. The CDR3, as DNA: TGTGCCAGCAGCTTGGTGTCAGGGGGCTCATATGGCTACACCTTC. Full variable domain (rest looked up from reference TRBV5-6 and TRBJ1-2): DAGVTQSPTHLIKTRGQQVTLRCSPKSGHDTVSWYQQALGQGPQFIFQYYEEEERQRGNFPDRFSGHQFPNYSSELNVNALLLGDSALYLCASSLVSGGSYGYTFGSGTRLTVV.